Below, 14 T cell receptor beta chains from the same sample are listed, as sequenced in a study of cytotoxic CD8 clonotypes in ibrutinib-treated CLL. The data were produced by immunoSEQ multiplex PCR, yet TCRdb's version contains in-frame clones alone and is incomplete. The sample shows over 120,000 clones, more than 75% of them seen only once. Specimen: PBMCs, collected after 24 months of ibrutinib treatment. Receptor source: a human donor with chronic lymphocytic leukemia.

V usage is TRBV9 and J usage is TRBJ1-2; no firm D call. CDR3 length: 16 amino acids. V was cut by 0 bases and J by 0 bases, with 12 bases left in between. Germline CDR1 and CDR2: SGDLS and YYNGEE. CDR3 in amino acids: CASSVEASPANYGYTF. The DNA for the CDR3 is TGTGCCAGCAGCGTAGAAGCGTCCCCCGCTAACTATGGCTACACCTTC.

The J gene is TRBJ2-7, the V gene TRBV28; tentatively, D is TRBD1 (5 bases). Trimming removed 3 bases at V and 3 bases at J, with 9 bases between. The CDR3 totals 13 residues. The germline gives CDR1 MDHEN, CDR2 SYDVKM. The CDR3 spells CASSFQGSYEQYF. The CDR3 DNA reads as TGTGCCAGCAGTTTCCAGGGAAGCTACGAGCAGTACTTC.

The chain combines TRBV7-2 with TRBJ1-1; D perhaps matches TRBD1 (5 bases). V shed 1 base and J shed 12 bases, with 15 bases lying between them. This CDR3 region has 13 residues. CDR1 is SGHTA and CDR2 is FQGNSA in the germline V gene. The CDR3 DNA follows: TGTGCCAGCAGCTTAGGTCGGGACTCGTTAACTTTCTTT. It is translated as CASSLGRDSLTFF.

A single count supports this clone. Additional DNA sequences in this sample encode the identical CDR3. The chain has TRBV15 and TRBJ2-5; D is possibly TRBD2 (6 bases). This CDR3 region has 14 residues. Looked up from germline, CDR1 is LNHNV and CDR2 is YYDKDF (reference sequence). V was clipped by 1 base and J by 4 bases, with 10 bases between them. The CDR3 DNA follows: TGTGCCACCAGCAGAGGGGGCGGGGTAGAGACCCAGTACTTC. Translated, it gives CATSRGGGVETQYF.

The gene calls are TRBV5-4 and TRBJ2-2; tentatively, D is TRBD2 (5 bases). Germline V CDR1 and CDR2: SGHNT, YYREEE (reference sequence). The CDR3 spans 17 residues. Trimming removed 3 bases from V and 2 bases from J, with 17 bases in between. The chain's CDR3 is CASSSGPRTGNTGELFF. The CDR3 DNA reads TGTGCCAGCAGCTCCGGCCCCCGGACGGGAAACACCGGGGAGCTGTTTTTT.

The chain uses TRBV7-6 and TRBJ1-2; 7 nucleotides agree with TRBD1. The CDR3 covers 14 residues. Trimming cost V 5 bases and J 7 bases; bases outside gene matches: 10. The V gene's germline CDR1 is SGHVS and CDR2 FNYEAQ. In nucleotides, the CDR3 is TGTGCCAGCAGCCCCCAGGGGGAATGGAGTGGCTACACCTTC. Translating gives CASSPQGEWSGYTF.

CDR3: CASRAGGRGGEQFF. In nucleotides, the CDR3 is TGCGCCAGCCGAGCGGGAGGCCGAGGGGGTGAGCAGTTCTTC. The rearrangement links TRBV10-2 to TRBJ2-1; 9 bases are shared with TRBD2. The germline gives CDR1 WSHSY, CDR2 SAAADI. The ends lost 8 bases at V and 9 bases at J; junction bases unmatched: 11. This CDR3 has 14 amino acids.

The rearrangement uses TRBV6-5 and TRBJ2-1, with D perhaps being TRBD1 or TRBD2 (5 bases each). The CDR3 consists of 13 residues. V lost 6 bases and J lost 8, with 14 bases in between. The germline CDR1 and CDR2 sequences are MNHEY and SVGAGI. For the CDR3, the DNA is TGTGCCAGCAGGAGGGGCCGGCGGGATGAGCAGTTCTTC. Translated: CASRRGRRDEQFF.

The chain joins TRBV7-3 to TRBJ2-6; D remains ambiguous. The CDR3 has 14 amino acids. The germline V gene encodes CDR1 SGHTA and CDR2 FQGTGA. The V gene lost 0 bases and the J gene lost 4 bases, with 4 bases spanning the gap. The CDR3 DNA follows: TGTGCCAGCAGCTTAACGGCAGGGGCCAACGTCCTGACTTTC. Amino acid sequence: CASSLTAGANVLTF.

The chain couples TRBV12-2 to TRBJ2-2. TRBV12-2 is a known pseudogene. This CDR3 comprises 14 residues. In DNA, the CDR3 is TGTGCAAGTCGCTTAGGGTCGAACACCGGGGAGCTGTTTTTT. This encodes CASRLGSNTGELFF.

This clone was counted only a few times. This chain connects TRBV5-1 to TRBJ2-7; D is tentatively TRBD1 or TRBD2 (5 bases each). The V gene lost 6 bases and the J gene lost 5 bases, with 15 bases spanning the gap. Germline lookup yields CDR1 SGHRS and CDR2 YFSETQ. This CDR3 has 13 amino acids. The CDR3 DNA follows: TGCGCCAGCACCCTTATGGGGGAGAACGAGCAGTACTTC. Amino acid sequence: CASTLMGENEQYF.

V gene TRBV18 combines with J gene TRBJ2-6; the D is unclear. The CDR3 consists of 18 residues. CDR1 KGHSH and CDR2 LQKENI come from the germline V gene. Trimming shortened V by 5 bases and J by 2 bases, and 19 bases separated the two germline ends. CDR3: CASSVVPGSSTGANVLTF. The CDR3, as DNA: TGTGCCAGCTCAGTGGTTCCAGGAAGCAGCACTGGGGCCAACGTCCTGACTTTC.

This clone was observed many times. The CDR3 here is CASSLVSAPSGNTIYF. CDR3 in DNA: TGTGCCAGCAGCTTAGTCTCGGCCCCCTCTGGAAACACCATATATTTT. The rearrangement uses TRBV7-2 and TRBJ1-3; unclear D gene. Germline CDR1 reads SGHTA; CDR2 reads FQGNSA. V was cut by 1 base and J by 0 bases, with 10 bases left in between. CDR3 length: 16 amino acids.

The chain is built from TRBV7-2 and TRBJ2-1; 9 bases agree with TRBD2. This CDR3 is built from 16 residues. Per germline, CDR1 SGHTA and CDR2 FQGNSA. J lost 7 bases, V lost 0 bases, and 7 bases had no gene match. The DNA of the CDR3 is TGTGCCAGCAGCTTAGCGCTAGCGGGGTGGTCGAATGAGCAGTTCTTC. Protein product: CASSLALAGWSNEQFF.